This T cell receptor (beta chain) is from a study of blood T cell repertoires in COVID-19. Across the study: The United States, Italy and Spain were the sources of the acute and convalescent COVID-19 samples. T cells, B-cell-depleted T cells, or PBMCs provided the cDNA or gDNA that served as material.

Authors' processing steps: Amplification from reference gene primers served as the basis for estimated nucleated cell counts. Repertoires were generated with immunoSEQ multiplex PCR, while TCRdb's copy carries only in-frame clones and drops some. That table furnishes V, J and clone size, whereas the DNA furnished D and trimming. The sample consists of about 82,000 clones, just under 85% of them appearing once. In germline, CDR1 is GTSNPN, CDR2 SVGIG (reference sequence). The CDR3 has 14 amino acids. V lost 4 bases, J lost 5 bases, and 15 bases lay in between. Sequencing input: peripheral blood. The chain has TRBV30 and TRBJ2-1; D possibly corresponds to TRBD2 (6 bases). The clonotype was recovered from a man older than 75 with active or convalescent COVID-19. CDR3 DNA sequence: TGTGCCTGGAAGTCCCTAGCGAGACACAATGAGCAGTTCTTC. It specifies CAWKSLARHNEQFF.